The 15 T cell receptor beta chains in this list originate from one sample, sequenced in a study of tumor and adjacent non-tumor tissue in lung cancer. The library came from three nested PCR rounds adapted from ARM-PCR protocols. Using its own MiXCR run on the multiplex PCR reads, TCRdb lists one record per CDR3 protein. The sample has 90,000 to 100,000 distinct CDR3 sequences, about 80% seen once. This sample's RNA came from whole unsorted tissue. This non-tumor lung sample came from over 3 cm beyond the tumor edge. The material sequenced was distant non-tumor lung tissue. Source of these receptors: a man between 60 and 75 years old with small cell lung cancer.

The chain combines TRBV6-1 with TRBJ2-1; D remains ambiguous. CDR1 and CDR2 (germline): MNHNS, SASEGT. Trimming removed 10 bases at V and 14 bases at J, with 24 bases between. CDR3 length: 13 residues. CDR3: CATQQSSYNEKFF. The CDR3 DNA is TGTGCCACCCAACAGAGCTCCTACAACGAGAAGTTCTTC.

Remarks on this clonotype: At one end the junction does not follow the germline gene, possibly because of a read error. The chain combines TRBV11-3 with TRBJ2-3; D is uncertain. CDR3 length: 14 amino acids. Looked up from germline, CDR1 is SGHNT and CDR2 is YENEEA. CDR3 in DNA: TGTCCCAGCAGCTTAGAGAGGATAGGAGATACGCAGTATTTT. Translation: CPSSLERIGDTQYF.

Regarding this clonotype: A junction end diverges from the germline sequence, so it may reflect a read error. V is TRBV5-1 and J is TRBJ2-2; a possible D gene is TRBD2 (5 bases). The CDR3 spans 16 residues. Looked up from germline, CDR1 is SGHRS and CDR2 is YFSETQ. DNA for the CDR3: TGCACCAGCAACTTGGGAGTCAGGACGAACACCGGGGAGCTGTTTTTT. This codes for CTSNLGVRTNTGELFF.

This clonotype occurred many times. The chain uses TRBV5-5 and TRBJ2-2; a weak D match, TRBD2 (6 bases). CDR1 and CDR2 (germline): SGHKS, YYEKEE (reference sequence). The V end was cut by 4 bases, the J end by 5 bases, with 15 bases between. The CDR3 runs 15 residues. The CDR3 bases are TGTGCCAGCAGCCATCAGGGACTGAGAACCGGGGAGCTGTTTTTT. Translating gives CASSHQGLRTGELFF.

This clonotype was observed a few times. The junction departs from germline at one end; a sequencing error may be responsible. The chain combines TRBV28 with TRBJ2-2; D may match TRBD1 or TRBD2 (5 bases each). CDR1 MDHEN and CDR2 SYDVKM come from the germline V gene. The CDR3 is 15 residues long. CDR3: CASSWIQGNTGELLF. The CDR3 DNA follows: TGTGCCAGCAGTTGGATCCAGGGAAACACCGGGGAGCTGCTTTTT.

This clonotype was found a few times. V usage is TRBV2 and J usage is TRBJ2-3; D is perhaps TRBD1 or TRBD2 (5 bases each). Trimming removed 4 bases at V and 4 bases at J, with 15 bases between. The CDR3 runs 15 residues. The germline gives CDR1 SNHLY, CDR2 FYNNEI. In nucleotides, the CDR3 is TGTGCCAGCAGTGGGGGGAGCAGAGCCTCAGATACGCAGTATTTT. Its translation: CASSGGSRASDTQYF.

On this clonotype itself: At one end the junction does not follow the germline gene, possibly because of a read error. CDR3 sequence (DNA): TGTGCCAGCAGTTACTCGATCTGGAGACTAGCGGAGAATGAGCAATTCTTC. Translation gives CASSYSIWRLAENEQFF. The rearrangement joins TRBV6-5 to TRBJ2-1; TRBD2 matches 9 bases. This CDR3 is 17 amino acids long. The germline V gene encodes CDR1 MNHEY and CDR2 SVGAGI.

The V call is TRBV12-3 or TRBV12-4, the J call TRBJ2-1; D gene ambiguous. V dropped 1 base and J dropped 10 bases, with 14 bases sitting between them. This CDR3 has 14 amino acids. CDR3 coding DNA: TGTGCCAGCAGTTTAGGGGGTACAAAGTTGGAGCAGTTCTTC. This gives the protein CASSLGGTKLEQFF.

The CDR3 coding sequence is TGTGCCAGCAGCCCAGGTGGGACTATCGGGATGGTTGAGCAGTTCTTC. It codes for CASSPGGTIGMVEQFF. This chain links TRBV11-2 with TRBJ2-1, with 7 nucleotides matching TRBD2. Germline CDR1 is SGHAT and CDR2 is FQNNGV. The CDR3 spans 16 residues. With 5 bases clipped from V and 9 bases from J, the junction kept 16 bases outside the gene matches.

At least ten counts were recorded for this clonotype. V and J are TRBV5-1 and TRBJ2-7; 8 bases are shared with TRBD1. There are 15 residues in the CDR3. V lost 4 bases and J lost 3; bases outside the gene matches: 9. Germline V gene data show CDR1 as SGHRS and CDR2 as YFSETQ. CDR3 nucleotides: TGCGCCAGCAGCCAAAACAGGGGGTCTTTCTACGAGCAGTACTTC. Its translation: CASSQNRGSFYEQYF.

This clonotype was counted once. The junction does not match germline at one end; this may be a read error. The rearrangement uses TRBV11-2 and TRBJ2-1; 9 bases are shared with TRBD2. This CDR3 is 13 amino acids long. In germline, CDR1 is SGHAT, CDR2 FQNNGV. The chain's CDR3 is CVSNSLTSGLQFF. The CDR3 region has the DNA TGTGTCAGCAACTCACTTACTAGCGGGCTGCAGTTCTTC.

This clonotype occurred a few times. One end of the junction does not line up with germline, which may come from a read error. The chain uses TRBV5-6 and TRBJ1-1, with 7 bases fitting TRBD1. CDR3 length: 16 amino acids. Germline V CDR1 and CDR2: SGHDT, YYEEEE. The DNA of the CDR3 is TGTGCCAGCAGTTTTGCCTCCGGGACAGCGAACACCGAAGCTTTCTTT. This sequence encodes CASSFASGTANTEAFF.

A remark on this clonotype: Germline is not matched at one junction end, which may reflect a read error. The genes are TRBV11-2 and TRBJ2-1, with D maybe TRBD2 (6 bases). Germline lookup yields CDR1 SGHAT and CDR2 FQNNGV. The CDR3 totals 18 residues. In nucleotides, the CDR3 is TGTGGCAGCAGCTTAGGAGTAGTGGGAGGCTACTACTACAATGAGCAATTCTTC. Its translation is CGSSLGVVGGYYYNEQFF.

Comment on this clonotype: The junction differs from germline at one of its ends, possibly a read error. The V and J genes are TRBV12-3 or TRBV12-4 and TRBJ1-3; D gene uncertain. The CDR3 runs to 13 residues. CDR3 coding DNA: TGTGCCAGCAGTTTTAGCTATGGAAACACCATATATTTC. Translating it yields CASSFSYGNTIYF.

As to this clonotype: Compared with germline, one end of the junction differs, possibly owing to a read error. This chain joins TRBV10-2 and TRBJ2-1, with 9 bases lining up with TRBD1. The CDR3 runs 15 residues. CDR1 WSHSY and CDR2 SAAADI come from the germline V gene. The CDR3 protein is CTSSRDRGAYKEQFF. CDR3 bases: TGCACCAGCAGTCGTGACAGGGGGGCCTACAAAGAGCAGTTCTTC.